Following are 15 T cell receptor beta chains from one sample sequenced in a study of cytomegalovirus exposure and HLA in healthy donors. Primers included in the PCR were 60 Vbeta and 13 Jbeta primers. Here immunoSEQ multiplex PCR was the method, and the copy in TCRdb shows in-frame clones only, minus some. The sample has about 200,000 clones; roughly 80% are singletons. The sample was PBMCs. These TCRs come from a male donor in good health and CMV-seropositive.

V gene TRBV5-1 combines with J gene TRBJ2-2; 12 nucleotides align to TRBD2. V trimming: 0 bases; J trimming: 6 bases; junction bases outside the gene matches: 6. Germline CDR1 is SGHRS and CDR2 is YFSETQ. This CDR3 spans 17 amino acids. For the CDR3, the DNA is TGCGCCAGCAGCTTGGAAATACTAGCGGGGGGCGCCGGGGAGCTGTTTTTT. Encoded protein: CASSLEILAGGAGELFF.

The DNA of the CDR3 is TGTGCCAGCAGCGTAGACCAGGGGGACGGTTTCTATGGCTACACCTTC. It specifies CASSVDQGDGFYGYTF. V is TRBV9 and J is TRBJ1-2; 7 bases match TRBD1. Germline CDR1 SGDLS, CDR2 YYNGEE. With 0 bases clipped from V and 4 bases from J, the junction kept 9 bases outside the gene matches. The CDR3 is 16 residues long.

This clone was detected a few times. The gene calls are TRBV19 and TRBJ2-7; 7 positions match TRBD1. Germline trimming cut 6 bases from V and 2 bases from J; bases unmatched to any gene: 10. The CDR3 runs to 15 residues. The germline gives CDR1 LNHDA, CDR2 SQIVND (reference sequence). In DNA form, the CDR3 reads TGTGCCAGTAGCACTAGATGGACAGGAACCTACGAGCAGTACTTC. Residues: CASSTRWTGTYEQYF. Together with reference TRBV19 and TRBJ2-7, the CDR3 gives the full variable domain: DGGITQSPKYLFRKEGQNVTLSCEQNLNHDAMYWYRQDPGQGLRLIYYSQIVNDFQKGDIAEGYSVSREKKESFPLTVTSAQKNPTAFYLCASSTRWTGTYEQYFGPGTRLTVT.

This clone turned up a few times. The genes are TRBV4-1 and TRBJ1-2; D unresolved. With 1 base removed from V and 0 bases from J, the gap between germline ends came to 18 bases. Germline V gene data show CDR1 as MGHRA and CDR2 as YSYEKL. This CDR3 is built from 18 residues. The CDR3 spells CASSQALREPPANYGYTF. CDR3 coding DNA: TGCGCCAGCAGCCAAGCCTTGAGGGAGCCTCCAGCTAACTATGGCTACACCTTC.

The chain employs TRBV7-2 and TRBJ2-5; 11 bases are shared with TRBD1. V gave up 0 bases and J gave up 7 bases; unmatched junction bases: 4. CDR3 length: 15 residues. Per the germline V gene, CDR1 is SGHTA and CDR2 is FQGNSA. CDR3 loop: CASSLAGGQGGTQYF. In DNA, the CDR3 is TGTGCCAGCAGCTTAGCGGGGGGACAGGGGGGGACCCAGTACTTC.

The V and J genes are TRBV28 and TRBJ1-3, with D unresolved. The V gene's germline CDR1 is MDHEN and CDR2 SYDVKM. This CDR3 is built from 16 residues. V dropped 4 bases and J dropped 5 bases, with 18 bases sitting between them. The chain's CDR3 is CASSSEGRGLRNTIYF. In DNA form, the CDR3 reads TGTGCCAGCAGTTCGGAGGGTCGGGGTTTGCGAAACACCATATATTTT. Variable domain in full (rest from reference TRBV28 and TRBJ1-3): DVKVTQSSRYLVKRTGEKVFLECVQDMDHENMFWYRQDPGLGLRLIYFSYDVKMKEKGDIPEGYSVSREKKERFSLILESASTNQTSMYLCASSSEGRGLRNTIYFGEGSWLTVV.

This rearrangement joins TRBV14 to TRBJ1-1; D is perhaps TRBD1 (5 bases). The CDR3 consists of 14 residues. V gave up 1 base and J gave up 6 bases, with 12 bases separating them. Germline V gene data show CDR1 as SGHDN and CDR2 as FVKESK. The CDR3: CASSQGGVAAEAFF. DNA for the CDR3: TGTGCCAGCAGCCAAGGGGGGGTGGCGGCTGAAGCTTTCTTT.

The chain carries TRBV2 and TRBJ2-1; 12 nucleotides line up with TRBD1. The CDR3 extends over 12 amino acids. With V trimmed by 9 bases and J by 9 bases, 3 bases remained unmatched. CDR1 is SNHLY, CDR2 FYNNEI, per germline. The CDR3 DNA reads TGTGCCAGGGGACAGGGGGCCGGTGAGCAGTTCTTC. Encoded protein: CARGQGAGEQFF.

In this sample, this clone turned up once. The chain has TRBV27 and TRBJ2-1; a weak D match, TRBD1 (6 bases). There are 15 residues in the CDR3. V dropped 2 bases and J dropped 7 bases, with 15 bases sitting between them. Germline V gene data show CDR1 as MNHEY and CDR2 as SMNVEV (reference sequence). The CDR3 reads CASSLKRGSTNEQFF. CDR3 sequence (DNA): TGTGCCAGCAGTTTAAAGAGGGGGTCTACTAATGAGCAGTTCTTC.

CDR3 bases: TGCGCCAGCAGCCAAGAACCTAGCGGAACCTACGAGCAGTACTTC. It translates to CASSQEPSGTYEQYF. The rearrangement links TRBV4-1 to TRBJ2-7, with TRBD2 identical over 7 bases. Per the germline V gene, CDR1 is MGHRA and CDR2 is YSYEKL. Trimming at V came to 0 bases and at J to 2 bases, leaving 4 bases not matched to a gene. There are 15 residues in the CDR3.

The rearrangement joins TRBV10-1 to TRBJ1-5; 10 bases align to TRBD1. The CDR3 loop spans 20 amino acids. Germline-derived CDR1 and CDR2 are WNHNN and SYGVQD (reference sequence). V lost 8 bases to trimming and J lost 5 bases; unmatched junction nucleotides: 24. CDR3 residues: CASRGIPPGQGSSSDQPQHF. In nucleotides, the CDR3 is TGCGCCAGCCGGGGTATTCCCCCGGGACAGGGGTCGTCGAGCGATCAGCCCCAGCATTTT.

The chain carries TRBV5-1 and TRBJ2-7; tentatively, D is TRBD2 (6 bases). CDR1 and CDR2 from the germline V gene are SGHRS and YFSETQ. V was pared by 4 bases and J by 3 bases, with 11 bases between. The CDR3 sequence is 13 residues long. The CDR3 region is CASSPGTHYEQYF. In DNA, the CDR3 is TGCGCCAGCAGCCCAGGGACTCACTACGAGCAGTACTTC.

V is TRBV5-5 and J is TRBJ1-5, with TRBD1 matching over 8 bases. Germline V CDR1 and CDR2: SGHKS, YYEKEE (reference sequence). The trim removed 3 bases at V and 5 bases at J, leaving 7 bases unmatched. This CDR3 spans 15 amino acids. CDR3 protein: CASSWGQDLYQPQHF. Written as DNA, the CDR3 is TGTGCCAGCAGCTGGGGACAGGACCTTTATCAGCCCCAGCATTTT.

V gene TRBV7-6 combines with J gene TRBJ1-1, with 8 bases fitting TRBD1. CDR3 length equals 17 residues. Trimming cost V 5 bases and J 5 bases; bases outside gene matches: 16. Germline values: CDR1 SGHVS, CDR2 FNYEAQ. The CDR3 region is CASSEDWTGTRGTEAFF. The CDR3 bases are TGTGCCAGCAGCGAAGATTGGACAGGGACGAGGGGAACTGAAGCTTTCTTT.

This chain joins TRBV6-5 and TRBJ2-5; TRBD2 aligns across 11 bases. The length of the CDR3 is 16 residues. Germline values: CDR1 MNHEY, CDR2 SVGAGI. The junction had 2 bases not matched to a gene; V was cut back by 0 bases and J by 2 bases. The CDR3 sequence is CASSYSTSGAQETQYF. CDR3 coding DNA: TGTGCCAGCAGTTACTCGACTAGCGGGGCACAAGAGACCCAGTACTTC.